The clone carrying this TCR beta chain was counted a few times. Its antigen is not identified. The ends were cut back, 3 bases at V and 5 bases at J, with 10 bases in the middle. CDR1 is SGHTA, CDR2 FQGTGA, per germline. CDR3 length equals 13 residues. The data belong to a study of post-analysis software for immune sequencing data. Study-level findings and limits: Patients carried roughly five TRBV segments more frequently than controls did, and TRBV5-6, TRBV5-1 and TRBV20-1 were among them.

Unique molecular identifiers tagged the TCR beta cDNA libraries. Each sample of about 0.9 to 10 million input T cells yielded roughly 500,000 cDNA molecules, so each molecule approximated one T cell. MiXCR, run by TCRdb on the PCR reads, gives a single entry per CDR3 protein. Counted here are around 440,000 distinct CDR3 sequences, roughly 45% occurring once; the ten biggest clones make up roughly 12%. The chain employs TRBV7-3 and TRBJ2-5, with D possibly matching TRBD1 (6 bases). The sample comprised blood. The receptor was derived from a girl aged 5 to 17 with multiple sclerosis. CDR3: CASSFTGSETQYF. The CDR3 DNA follows: TGTGCCAGCAGCTTCACAGGGTCGGAGACCCAGTACTTC.